The 27 T cell receptor beta chains in this list originate from one sample, sequenced in a study of OX40 agonist ivuxolimab in advanced cancers. Library generation was performed with the immunoSEQ multiplex PCR assay. TCRdb took over this immuneACCESS table, retaining in-frame rearrangements with V and J assigned. Such tables are incomplete; in checked studies, under half of the missing clones stem from an unresolved V gene, and the remainder is unexplained. The sample table lists roughly 63,000 clones, roughly 87% of them with a count of one. The ten largest clones add up to approximately 13% of the sample. The starting material was CD4+ or CD8+ T cells sorted from blood, obtained in a trial of the OX40 agonist ivuxolimab. The source of these receptors is an adult with an advanced solid tumor such as melanoma, head and neck, liver or kidney cancer.

The chain has TRBV7-9 and TRBJ1-1; D unresolved. The V gene lost 2 bases and the J gene lost 7 bases, with 8 bases spanning the gap. Germline V gene sequence: CDR1 SEHNR, CDR2 FQNEAQ (reference sequence). The CDR3 contains 12 residues. This CDR3 is CASSLRLGEAFF. The CDR3 DNA is TGTGCCAGCAGCTTACGTCTGGGTGAAGCTTTCTTT.

This clone was picked up a small number of times. The rearrangement uses TRBV23-1 and TRBJ2-7; D is unresolved. TRBV23-1 is an open reading frame whose function is uncertain. The CDR3 is made up of 13 amino acids. The V end was cut by 5 bases, the J end by 0 bases, with 8 bases between. The CDR3 spells CASSFAASYEQYV. CDR3 nucleotides: TGCGCCAGCAGTTTTGCAGCCTCCTACGAGCAGTACGTC.

The chain is built from TRBV19 and TRBJ2-1, with 8 bases identical to TRBD2. Germline-derived CDR1 and CDR2 are LNHDA and SQIVND (reference sequence). This CDR3 has 15 residues. Trimming cost V 10 bases and J 3 bases; bases outside gene matches: 11. The CDR3 protein is CATQEGLAGYNEQFF. As DNA, the CDR3 is TGTGCCACGCAGGAGGGGCTAGCGGGCTACAATGAGCAGTTCTTC.

The chain couples TRBV4-1 to TRBJ1-2; TRBD1 matches 7 bases. CDR1 is MGHRA and CDR2 is YSYEKL in the germline V gene. V was clipped by 1 base and J by 4 bases; unmatched bases: 6. The CDR3 sequence is 15 residues long. The CDR3 DNA reads as TGCGCCAGCAGCCAAGTCGGGACAGAGTTCTATGGCTACACCTTC. Encoded protein: CASSQVGTEFYGYTF.

V and J are TRBV28 and TRBJ2-1; a possible D gene is TRBD2 (6 bases). V was clipped by 0 bases and J by 0 bases, with 9 bases between them. The CDR3 spans 16 residues. From germline, CDR1 is MDHEN and CDR2 SYDVKM. The CDR3 coding sequence is TGTGCCAGCAGTTTATGGGCGGGAAGCTCCTACAATGAGCAGTTCTTC. This encodes CASSLWAGSSYNEQFF.

In its sample, this clone was seen a few times. The CDR3 reads CSARGQGSHTF. In nucleotides, the CDR3 is TGCAGTGCTAGGGGACAGGGCTCCCACACCTTC. The gene calls are TRBV20-1 and TRBJ1-2; 9 positions agree with TRBD1. The CDR3 has 11 residues. CDR1 is DFQATT and CDR2 is SNEGSKA in the germline V gene (reference sequence). Trimming removed 3 bases from V and 12 bases from J; junction bases left unmatched: 5.

The chain links TRBV11-2 to TRBJ2-1; 7 bases match TRBD1. V lost 4 bases, J lost 2 bases, and 17 bases stayed unmatched. The germline V gene encodes CDR1 SGHAT and CDR2 FQNNGV. CDR3 size: 19 residues. The chain's CDR3 is CASSWERTGEVPTYNEQFF. The CDR3, as DNA: TGTGCCAGCAGCTGGGAGCGGACAGGTGAAGTCCCAACCTACAATGAGCAGTTCTTC.

The chain employs TRBV2 and TRBJ2-7; TRBD2 might be the D (6 bases). V lost 6 bases and J lost 1, with 19 bases in between. This CDR3 region has 16 residues. Germline-derived CDR1 and CDR2 are SNHLY and FYNNEI. DNA for the CDR3: TGTGCCAGCAGGGAGGGCGGCGGGACCAGTTCCTACGAGCAGTACTTC. It codes for CASREGGGTSSYEQYF.

The chain carries TRBV27 and TRBJ2-7; D is undetermined. CDR1 and CDR2 from the germline V gene are MNHEY and SMNVEV (reference sequence). The CDR3 length is 14 residues. V shed 6 bases and J shed 0 bases, with 12 bases lying between them. As DNA, the CDR3 is TGTGCCAGCAGCCCCGCGAGGAGCTCCTACGAGCAGTACGTC. This encodes CASSPARSSYEQYV.

This rearrangement joins TRBV29-1 to TRBJ1-2, with a tentative D call TRBD1 (6 bases). The CDR3 sequence is 11 residues long. V shed 7 bases and J shed 8 bases, with 14 bases lying between them. Germline V gene sequence: CDR1 SQVTM, CDR2 ANQGSEA. In DNA form, the CDR3 reads TGCAGCGCGCCGGACAGACAAGGCTACACCTTC. Residues: CSAPDRQGYTF. Combining the CDR3 with reference TRBV29-1 and TRBJ1-2 gives the whole variable domain SAVISQKPSRDICQRGTSLTIQCQVDSQVTMMFWYRQQPGQSLTLIATANQGSEATYESGFVIDKFPISRPNLTFSTLTVSNMSPEDSSIYLCSAPDRQGYTFGSGTRLTVV.

V is TRBV4-1 and J is TRBJ2-1, with D perhaps TRBD1 or TRBD2 (5 bases each). CDR1 is MGHRA, CDR2 YSYEKL, per germline. Trimming left V 0 bases short and J 0 bases short, with 12 bases between. CDR3 length: 17 amino acids. CDR3 sequence: CASSQEGAGSSYNEQFF. CDR3 coding DNA: TGCGCCAGCAGCCAAGAAGGGGCAGGGAGCTCCTACAATGAGCAGTTCTTC.

This clone turned up a few times. This chain links TRBV28 with TRBJ2-7; 16 bases are a match to TRBD2. V trimming: 6 bases; J trimming: 5 bases; junction bases outside the gene matches: 4. The CDR3 consists of 15 residues. CDR1 and CDR2 (germline): MDHEN, SYDVKM. The CDR3: CASRLGTSGGDEQYF. The CDR3 bases are TGTGCCAGCAGATTAGGGACTAGCGGGGGGGACGAGCAGTACTTC.

This chain links TRBV6-6 with TRBJ2-5; 8 bases align to TRBD1. Germline CDR1 and CDR2: MNHNY and SVGAGI (reference sequence). V lost 0 bases and J lost 5; bases outside the gene matches: 5. This CDR3 has 15 residues. CDR3 coding DNA: TGTGCCAGCAGTTACTCCAGGGGGCGATTGGAGACCCAGTACTTC. Its translation: CASSYSRGRLETQYF.

The chain carries TRBV2 and TRBJ2-7; D is uncertain. The length of the CDR3 is 17 residues. The ends were cut back, 7 bases at V and 1 base at J, with 23 bases in the middle. Germline-derived CDR1 and CDR2 are SNHLY and FYNNEI. CDR3 coding DNA: TGTGCCAGCACAGCGAACAATCCATTGACACCATCCTACGAGCAGTACTTC. Its translation is CASTANNPLTPSYEQYF.

This chain connects TRBV28 to TRBJ2-7, with 9 bases fitting TRBD1. Looked up from germline, CDR1 is MDHEN and CDR2 is SYDVKM. The CDR3 runs to 14 residues. V shed 6 bases, J shed 5 bases, and the junction held 8 bases outside the gene matches. The chain's CDR3 is CASSPQGQGNEQYF. In DNA form, the CDR3 reads TGTGCCAGCAGCCCGCAGGGACAGGGTAACGAGCAGTACTTC. Full variable domain (remainder filled in from reference TRBV28 and TRBJ2-7): DVKVTQSSRYLVKRTGEKVFLECVQDMDHENMFWYRQDPGLGLRLIYFSYDVKMKEKGDIPEGYSVSREKKERFSLILESASTNQTSMYLCASSPQGQGNEQYFGPGTRLTVT.

The CDR3 loop is CASSSTRTAATNEKLFF. In DNA, the CDR3 is TGTGCCAGCAGCTCAACCCGGACGGCCGCAACTAATGAAAAACTGTTTTTT. The rearrangement links TRBV5-5 to TRBJ1-4, with unresolved D. This CDR3 is 17 amino acids long. Trimming left V 3 bases short and J 0 bases short, with 15 bases between. Germline V gene sequence: CDR1 SGHKS, CDR2 YYEKEE (reference sequence).

The genes are TRBV9 and TRBJ2-7; possibly TRBD2 for D (5 bases). V was cut by 4 bases and J by 7 bases, with 18 bases left in between. Germline V gives CDR1 SGDLS, CDR2 YYNGEE. This CDR3 comprises 14 residues. CDR3 residues: CASSSSDSRGEQYF. CDR3 coding DNA: TGTGCCAGCAGCTCATCGGATTCAAGAGGGGAGCAGTACTTC.

CDR3 protein: CASSLPGRGEAFF. CDR3 DNA sequence: TGCGCCAGCAGCCTCCCCGGGCGGGGTGAAGCTTTCTTT. The chain is built from TRBV4-1 and TRBJ1-1; no clear D. V dropped 4 bases and J dropped 7 bases, with 13 bases sitting between them. The CDR3 runs 13 residues. Germline loops: CDR1 MGHRA, CDR2 YSYEKL.

The chain employs TRBV6-5 and TRBJ2-5; 7 nucleotides agree with TRBD2. Germline V CDR1 and CDR2: MNHEY, SVGAGI. The CDR3 loop spans 13 amino acids. V gave up 7 bases and J gave up 1 base; unmatched junction bases: 3. For the CDR3, the DNA is TGTGCCAGCACCGGGAGGATCCAAGAGACCCAGTACTTC. Residues: CASTGRIQETQYF.

The table lists this clone with a count of one. V and J are TRBV7-9 and TRBJ2-3; the D gene is possibly TRBD1 (5 bases). Deletions cut 1 base from V and 2 bases from J, with 10 bases between. Germline V gene sequence: CDR1 SEHNR, CDR2 FQNEAQ (reference sequence). This CDR3 spans 15 amino acids. The CDR3 nucleotides are TGTGCCAGCAGCTTAGAGGGGCTCCACACAGATACGCAGTATTTT. Encoded protein: CASSLEGLHTDTQYF.

This chain connects TRBV29-1 to TRBJ1-2, with D unclear. This CDR3 has 15 residues. Germline CDR1 and CDR2: SQVTM and ANQGSEA. Between the trimmed V and J ends, which lost 6 bases and 2 bases, there was a span of 19 bases. The CDR3 DNA follows: TGCAGCGTCCCCTCCCGGGGTTCCTTAAACTATGGCTACACCTTC. This sequence encodes CSVPSRGSLNYGYTF.

The chain links TRBV11-3 to TRBJ1-1; D not resolved. V was shortened by 4 bases and J by 12 bases, with 15 bases between the two germline ends. The CDR3 is 12 residues long. In germline, CDR1 is SGHNT, CDR2 YENEEA. CDR3 sequence reads: CASSSGLNGPFF. CDR3 in DNA: TGTGCCAGCAGCTCGGGATTGAACGGACCTTTCTTT.

The chain carries TRBV6-1 and TRBJ2-2; D is ambiguous. This CDR3 spans 14 amino acids. The V gene lost 1 base and the J gene lost 3 bases, with 6 bases spanning the gap. CDR1 is MNHNS, CDR2 SASEGT, per germline. The CDR3 DNA is TGTGCCAGCAGTGAAGGGAAGTACACCGGGGAGCTGTTTTTT. It translates to CASSEGKYTGELFF.

This clone has a handful of counts. V gene TRBV28 combines with J gene TRBJ1-2, with a weak D call TRBD1 (5 bases). V dropped 6 bases and J dropped 5 bases, with 13 bases sitting between them. Germline V gives CDR1 MDHEN, CDR2 SYDVKM. CDR3 length: 13 residues. In DNA form, the CDR3 reads TGTGCCAGCAGCACCGGGACGGATTATGGCTACACCTTC. Translated: CASSTGTDYGYTF.

This clone was recorded only once. The V call is TRBV20-1, the J call TRBJ1-2, with D hard to call. This CDR3 contains 11 residues. Germline V lookup: CDR1 DFQATT, CDR2 SNEGSKA (reference sequence). Trimming left V 3 bases short and J 8 bases short, with 10 bases between. The CDR3 here is CSASVPRGYTF. The CDR3 DNA sequence: TGCAGTGCTAGCGTACCTCGGGGCTACACCTTC.

The V and J genes are TRBV7-6 and TRBJ2-3; 12 nucleotides match TRBD2. Trimming removed 3 bases from V and 0 bases from J; junction bases left unmatched: 4. The CDR3 extends over 17 amino acids. CDR1 is SGHVS, CDR2 FNYEAQ, per germline. The CDR3 DNA reads as TGTGCCAGCAGCTTGCGGACTAGCGGGATTAGCACAGATACGCAGTATTTT. This translates into CASSLRTSGISTDTQYF.

This sequence joins TRBV13 and TRBJ2-1; the match to TRBD2 covers 12 bases. Germline V CDR1 and CDR2: PRHDT, FYEKMQ (reference sequence). The CDR3 extends over 17 amino acids. Losses at the gene ends were 3 bases for V and 0 bases for J; bases not matched to a gene: 3. The CDR3 here is CASSFATSGSSYNEQFF. In DNA, the CDR3 is TGTGCCAGCAGCTTCGCGACTAGCGGGAGCTCCTACAATGAGCAGTTCTTC. The variable domain in full, completed from reference TRBV13 and TRBJ2-1, reads AAGVIQSPRHLIKEKRETATLKCYPIPRHDTVYWYQQGPGQDPQFLISFYEKMQSDKGSIPDRFSAQQFSDYHSELNMSSLELGDSALYFCASSFATSGSSYNEQFFGPGTRLTVL.